The 10 T cell receptor beta chains listed next were all sequenced from one sample in a study of blood T cells in healthy people across ages (dated by TCRdb to the mid-2010s). Libraries came from 5' RACE. For sequencing, an Illumina HiSeq 2500 was employed. A second PCR of about 7 to 12 cycles was performed with a sample-barcoded 5' primer and a J-beta primer mix. TCRdb ran its own pipeline on the public reads, namely fastp trimming at Q25 and MiXCR clone calling, and kept in-frame beta chains. Rows matching on CDR3 protein sequence are summarized as one entry with the most common DNA and genes. For this sample there are about 780,000 distinct CDR3 sequences; roughly 60% appear just once. Clones ranked in the top ten supply 25% to 30% of the sample. Sequenced input: blood. The receptors here all came from a man younger than 40 in good health.

This sequence joins TRBV7-2 and TRBJ1-1, with D hard to call. Per the germline V gene, CDR1 is SGHTA and CDR2 is FQGNSA. The CDR3 spans 14 residues. Trimming took 0 bases from V and 0 from J, leaving 5 bases between them. The CDR3 region has the DNA TGTGCCAGCAGCTTAGCACAGATGAACACTGAAGCTTTCTTT. Translating gives CASSLAQMNTEAFF.

For the CDR3, the DNA is TGTGCCAGCAGCTTAGATCGAGTGGGGGGCTCTCACAATGAGCAGTTCTTC. Protein product: CASSLDRVGGSHNEQFF. The chain joins TRBV11-2 to TRBJ2-1; TRBD1 or TRBD2 may be the D gene (6 bases each). Germline V lookup: CDR1 SGHAT, CDR2 FQNNGV. This CDR3 has 17 amino acids. The ends were cut back, 0 bases at V and 5 bases at J, with 17 bases in the middle.

This clonotype was seen only a few times. V is TRBV10-3 and J is TRBJ1-5; no definite D call. This CDR3 region has 15 residues. CDR1 and CDR2 from the germline V gene are ENHRY and SYGVKD. The ends were cut back, 0 bases at V and 0 bases at J, with 6 bases in the middle. The CDR3 reads CAISESTSSNQPQHF. Written as DNA, the CDR3 is TGTGCCATCAGTGAGTCGACGAGTAGCAATCAGCCCCAGCATTTT.

CDR3 residues: CSARAGRGDQPQHF. Written as DNA, the CDR3 is TGCAGTGCTAGGGCTGGGAGGGGGGATCAGCCCCAGCATTTT. The rearrangement uses TRBV20-1 and TRBJ1-5, with D perhaps TRBD1 (6 bases). Trimming pared 3 bases from V and 5 bases from J, leaving 14 bases between. Per germline, CDR1 DFQATT and CDR2 SNEGSKA (reference sequence). The CDR3 consists of 14 residues.

The chain joins TRBV10-3 to TRBJ2-4; 10 nucleotides agree with TRBD2. Judging by the DNA end, TRBJ2-7 fits better; the J call may be wrong. The CDR3 consists of 13 residues. Germline V CDR1 and CDR2: ENHRY, SYGVKD. The CDR3: CAVMASGGYEQYF. In DNA, the CDR3 is TGTGCCGTCATGGCTAGCGGGGGCTACGAGCAGTACTTC.

This clonotype was observed a few times. The V and J genes are TRBV29-1 and TRBJ2-5; D may correspond to TRBD1 or TRBD2 (5 bases each). Germline CDR1 reads SQVTM; CDR2 reads ANQGSEA. Deletions cut 8 bases from V and 11 bases from J, with 15 bases between. There are 10 residues in the CDR3. The CDR3 DNA reads TGCAGCTCTAGCCAGGGTGAGCAGTACTTC. It is translated as CSSSQGEQYF. Full variable domain (rest looked up from reference TRBV29-1 and TRBJ2-5): SAVISQKPSRDICQRGTSLTIQCQVDSQVTMMFWYRQQPGQSLTLIATANQGSEATYESGFVIDKFPISRPNLTFSTLTVSNMSPEDSSIYLCSSSQGEQYFGPGTRLLVL.

The V and J genes are TRBV2 and TRBJ1-2, with D uncertain. V lost 4 bases and J lost 6, with 6 bases in between. The germline gives CDR1 SNHLY, CDR2 FYNNEI. The CDR3 runs to 11 residues. CDR3 nucleotide sequence: TGTGCCAGCAGTGCCCCCGATGGCTACACCTTC. This encodes CASSAPDGYTF. The full variable domain, its missing parts supplied by reference TRBV2 and TRBJ1-2, is EPEVTQTPSHQVTQMGQEVILRCVPISNHLYFYWYRQILGQKVEFLVSFYNNEISEKSEIFDDQFSVERPDGSNFTLKIRSTKLEDSAMYFCASSAPDGYTFGSGTRLTVV.

The chain couples TRBV6-4 to TRBJ1-5, with 11 bases lining up with TRBD1. This CDR3 has 23 amino acids. Germline trimming cut 3 bases from V and 3 bases from J; bases unmatched to any gene: 25. Germline V lookup: CDR1 MRHNA, CDR2 SNTAGT. The CDR3 DNA is TGTGCCAGCAGTGATCTCCCCCGGGAGCGGGACAGGGGGAGTTGGAAGGACAATCAGCCCCAGCATTTT. Its translation: CASSDLPRERDRGSWKDNQPQHF.

This chain links TRBV20-1 with TRBJ2-5; 7 bases match TRBD2. CDR1 is DFQATT and CDR2 is SNEGSKA in the germline V gene (reference sequence). After removal of 6 bases from V and 4 bases from J, the junction contained 11 bases not matched to a gene. CDR3 length: 14 residues. CDR3 amino acids: CSARTQGRGETQYF. As DNA, the CDR3 is TGCAGTGCCAGAACCCAAGGGAGGGGAGAGACCCAGTACTTC.

This chain links TRBV29-1 with TRBJ2-7; weak D call: TRBD1 (5 bases). The CDR3 length is 13 residues. Trimming pared 6 bases from V and 2 bases from J, leaving 14 bases between. CDR1 is SQVTM, CDR2 ANQGSEA, per germline. The CDR3 reads CSVSKGSTYEQYF. CDR3 nucleotide sequence: TGCAGCGTGTCCAAGGGGTCAACCTACGAGCAGTACTTC.